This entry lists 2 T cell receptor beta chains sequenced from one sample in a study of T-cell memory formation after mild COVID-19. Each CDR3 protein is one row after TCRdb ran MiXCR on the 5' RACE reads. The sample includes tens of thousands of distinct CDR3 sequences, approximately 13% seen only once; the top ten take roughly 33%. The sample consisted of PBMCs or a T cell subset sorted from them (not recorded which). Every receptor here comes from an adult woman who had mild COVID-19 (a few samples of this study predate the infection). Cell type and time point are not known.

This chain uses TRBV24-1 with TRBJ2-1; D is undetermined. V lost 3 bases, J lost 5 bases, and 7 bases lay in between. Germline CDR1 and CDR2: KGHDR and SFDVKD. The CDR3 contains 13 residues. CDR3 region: CATSDPYNNEQFF. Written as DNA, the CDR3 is TGTGCCACCAGTGATCCCTATAACAATGAGCAGTTCTTC.

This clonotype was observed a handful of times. The chain's CDR3 is CASSVAGSYNEQFF. The CDR3 bases are TGTGCCAGCAGCGTAGCTGGCTCCTACAATGAGCAGTTCTTC. The gene calls are TRBV9 and TRBJ2-1; the D is unclear. Germline loops: CDR1 SGDLS, CDR2 YYNGEE. This CDR3 region has 14 residues. Trimming removed 0 bases at V and 0 bases at J, with 4 bases between.